This T cell receptor beta chain was recovered during a study of blood T cell repertoires in COVID-19. Losses at the gene ends were 7 bases for V and 4 bases for J; bases not matched to a gene: 4. The length of the CDR3 is 11 residues. Germline assignment: CDR1 GTSNPN and CDR2 SVGIG (reference sequence). Repertoires were generated with immunoSEQ multiplex PCR, while TCRdb's copy carries only in-frame clones and drops some. Of approximately 50,000 clones in the sample, approximately 86% were seen once. The source is a woman older than 75 with acute or convalescent COVID-19. The sequenced material came from peripheral blood. This chain joins TRBV30 and TRBJ2-7; TRBD1 matches at 7 bases. For the CDR3, the DNA is TGTGCCTCGGGACAGATGTACGAGCAGTACTTC. It yields the protein CASGQMYEQYF.